This entry describes one T cell receptor (beta chain). Its antigen is unknown. Constant-segment primers were used for 5'RACE, and the resulting TCR alpha and TCR beta cDNA libraries carried sample barcodes and UMIs. TCRdb fed the 5' RACE reads into MiXCR, producing one record per CDR3 protein. The sample has almost 350,000 distinct CDR3 sequences, less than 25% seen once. These data originate in a study of T-cell memory formation after mild COVID-19. The length of the CDR3 is 17 residues. Trimming stripped 4 bases from V and 0 bases from J, with 14 bases between. Germline assignment: CDR1 SGDLS and CDR2 YYNGEE. General study results and limits: The study detected some responding clones in pre-infection memory, suggesting cross-reactive memory joined.

The receptor's source is a man younger than 35 who had mild COVID-19 (a few samples of this study predate the infection). Cell type and time point are not known. The sample taken for sequencing was PBMCs or a T cell subset sorted from them (not recorded which). This chain connects TRBV9 to TRBJ1-6; D is undetermined. The chain's CDR3 is CASSLRGVSSYNSPLHF. The DNA for the CDR3 is TGTGCCAGCAGCCTCCGCGGGGTGAGCTCCTATAATTCACCCCTCCACTTT.